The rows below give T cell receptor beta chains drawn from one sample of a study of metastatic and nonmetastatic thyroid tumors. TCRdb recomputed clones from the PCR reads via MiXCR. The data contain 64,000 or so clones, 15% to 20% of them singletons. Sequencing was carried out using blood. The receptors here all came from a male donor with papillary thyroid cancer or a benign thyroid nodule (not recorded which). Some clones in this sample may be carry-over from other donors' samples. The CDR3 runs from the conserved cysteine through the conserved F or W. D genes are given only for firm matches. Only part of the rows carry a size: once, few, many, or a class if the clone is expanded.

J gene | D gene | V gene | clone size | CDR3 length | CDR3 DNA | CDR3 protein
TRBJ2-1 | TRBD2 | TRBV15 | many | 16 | TGTGCCACCAGCAGAGTAAGGACTAGCGGGAGTGATGAGCAGTTCTTC | CATSRVRTSGSDEQFF
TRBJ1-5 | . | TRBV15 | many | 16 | TGTGCCACCAGTCAGGGGAGGTTGGGTAGCAATCAGCCCCAGCATTTT | CATSQGRLGSNQPQHF
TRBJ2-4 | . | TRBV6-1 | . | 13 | TGTGCCAGCAGTGATAGCGACTTGAACATTCAGTACTTC | CASSDSDLNIQYF
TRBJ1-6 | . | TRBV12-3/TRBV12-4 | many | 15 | TGTGCCAGCGCTTCCCTCGCAGGGCTGAAATCACCCCTCCACTTT | CASASLAGLKSPLHF
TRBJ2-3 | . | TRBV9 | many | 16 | TGTGCCAGCAGCGGTGCGGATCCGGACATATCAGATACGCAGTATTTT | CASSGADPDISDTQYF
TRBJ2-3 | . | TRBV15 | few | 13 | TGTGCCGCCAGCAGGGGGGGGACAGATACTCAGTATTTT | CAASRGGTDTQYF
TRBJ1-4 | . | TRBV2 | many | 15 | TGTGCCAGCAGTGATATGGGGGGCGCGCATGAAAAACTGTTTTTT | CASSDMGGAHEKLFF
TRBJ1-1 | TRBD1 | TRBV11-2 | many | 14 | TGTGCCAGCAGCCAACAATCGACAGGGGGGGAAGCTTTCTTT | CASSQQSTGGEAFF
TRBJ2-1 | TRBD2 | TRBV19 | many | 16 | TGTGCCAGTAGGGGGTACGGCGGGGGGTCGTACAATGAGCAGTTCTTC | CASRGYGGGSYNEQFF
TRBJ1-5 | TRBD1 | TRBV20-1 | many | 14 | TGCAGTGCTCAGGACAGGGGTAGGGATCAGCCCCAGCATTTT | CSAQDRGRDQPQHF
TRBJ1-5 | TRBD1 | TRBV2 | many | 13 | TGTGCCAGCCGGGACAGCACCAATCAGCCCCAGCATTTT | CASRDSTNQPQHF
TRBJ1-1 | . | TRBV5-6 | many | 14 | TGTGCCAGCAGAATGCCGGACGGCAACACTGAAGCTTTCTTT | CASRMPDGNTEAFF
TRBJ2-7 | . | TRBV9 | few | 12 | TGTGCCAGCAGCCCCGGAGGAGGCGAGCAGTACTTC | CASSPGGGEQYF
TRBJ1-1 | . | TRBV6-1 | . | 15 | TGTGCCAGCAGTGAATATGACAGACCGAACACTGAAGCTTTCTTT | CASSEYDRPNTEAFF
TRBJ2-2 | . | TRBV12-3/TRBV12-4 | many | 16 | TGTGCCAGCAGTTTTGTGACTATGCAAAACACCGGGGAGCTGTTTTTT | CASSFVTMQNTGELFF
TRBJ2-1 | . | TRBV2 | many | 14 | TGTGCCAGCGGAAGCCACGGGCAGAGGAATGAGCAGTTCTTC | CASGSHGQRNEQFF
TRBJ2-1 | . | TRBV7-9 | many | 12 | TGTGCCAGCGGGAGCGGAACCAATGAGCAGTTCTTC | CASGSGTNEQFF
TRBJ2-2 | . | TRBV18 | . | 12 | TGTGCCAGCTCACCCAATGGCGGGGAGCTGTTTTTT | CASSPNGGELFF
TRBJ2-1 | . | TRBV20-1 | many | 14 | TGCAGTGCTAGGGCACTTAGCGGCTACAATGAGCAGTTCTTC | CSARALSGYNEQFF
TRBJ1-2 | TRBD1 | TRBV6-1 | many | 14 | TGTGCCAGCAGGAGGGACAGGGGAACCTATGGCTACACCTTC | CASRRDRGTYGYTF
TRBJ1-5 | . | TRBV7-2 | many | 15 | TGTGCCAGCAGCTTAGCGGCAGGGAATAGTCAGCCCCAGCATTTT | CASSLAAGNSQPQHF
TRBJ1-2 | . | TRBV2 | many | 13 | TGTGCCAGCAGTTACAGGGTACCGGATGGCTACACCTTC | CASSYRVPDGYTF
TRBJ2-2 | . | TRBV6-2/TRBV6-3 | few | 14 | TGTGCCAGCAGTTACGCTTTGTTGGCCTGGGAGCTGTTTTTT | CASSYALLAWELFF
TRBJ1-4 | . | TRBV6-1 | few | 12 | TGTGCCAGCAGCCCACGGAATGAAAAACTGTTTTTT | CASSPRNEKLFF
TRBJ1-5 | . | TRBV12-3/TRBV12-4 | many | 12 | TGTGCCAGCTCGACAGGCAATCAGCCCCAGCATTTT | CASSTGNQPQHF
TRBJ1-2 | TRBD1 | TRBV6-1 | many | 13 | TGTGCCAGCAGGGGGACAGGGGGCTGGGGCTACACCTTC | CASRGTGGWGYTF
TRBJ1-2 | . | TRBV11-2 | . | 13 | TGTGCCATCAGCCCCTTTATGAGTTGTGGCTACACCTTC | CAISPFMSCGYTF
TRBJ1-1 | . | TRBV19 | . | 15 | TGTGCCAGTGACCTGAGTGTAGGGAGTCACACTGAAGCTTTCTTT | CASDLSVGSHTEAFF
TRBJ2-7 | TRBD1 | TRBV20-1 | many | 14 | TGCAGTGCCGCCGGGGGACAGGGGGCGGAAGAGCAGTACTTC | CSAAGGQGAEEQYF
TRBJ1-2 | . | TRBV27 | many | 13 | TGTGCCAGCAGTTTATCAGGGGGTTGGGGCTACACCTTC | CASSLSGGWGYTF
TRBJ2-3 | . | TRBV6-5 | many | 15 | TGTGCCAGCAGTTATGGACTATCCTTCACAGATACGCAGTATTTT | CASSYGLSFTDTQYF
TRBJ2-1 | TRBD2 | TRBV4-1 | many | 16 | TGCGCCAGCAGCCCAGAGTGGACTAGCGGTAACAATGAGCAGTTCTTC | CASSPEWTSGNNEQFF
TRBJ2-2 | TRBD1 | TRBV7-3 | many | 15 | TGTGCCAGCAGCCAGACAGGGGGATACACCGGGGAGCTGTTTTTT | CASSQTGGYTGELFF
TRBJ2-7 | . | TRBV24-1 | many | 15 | TGTGCCACCAGTCAGGGAGGAGGGGGCTCCTACGAGCAGTACTTC | CATSQGGGGSYEQYF
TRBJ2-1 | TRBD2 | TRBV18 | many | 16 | TGTGCCAGCTCACCACCCCGCGGGAGGAAATACAATGAGCAGTTCTTC | CASSPPRGRKYNEQFF
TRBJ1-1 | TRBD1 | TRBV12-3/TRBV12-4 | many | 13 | TGTGCCAACCGACAGGGGACGAACACTGAAGCTTTCTTT | CANRQGTNTEAFF
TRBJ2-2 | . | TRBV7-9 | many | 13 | TGCGCCAGCAGCGGTGTCGGCACCGGGGAGCTGTTTTTT | CASSGVGTGELFF
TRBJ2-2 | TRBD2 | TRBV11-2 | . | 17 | TGTGCCAGCAGCTTAGTCCTAGCGGGAGTGTCAGCCGGGGAGCTGTTTTTT | CASSLVLAGVSAGELFF
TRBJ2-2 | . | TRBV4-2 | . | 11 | TGTGCCAGCAGCCAAGATGGGGAGCTGTTTTTT | CASSQDGELFF
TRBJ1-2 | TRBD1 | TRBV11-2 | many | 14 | TGTGCCAGCAGCCCCAGGACAGGGATCGACGGCTACACCTTC | CASSPRTGIDGYTF
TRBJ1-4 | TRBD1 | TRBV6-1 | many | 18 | TGTGCCAGCAGCCCGAGGGGACAGGGGGCGCCGGTAAGGGAAAAACTGTTTTTT | CASSPRGQGAPVREKLFF
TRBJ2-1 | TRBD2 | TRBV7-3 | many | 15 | TGTGCCAGCAGCTTAGTGCTAGCGGGAAAAAATGAGCAGTTCTTC | CASSLVLAGKNEQFF
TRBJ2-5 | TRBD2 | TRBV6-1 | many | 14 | TGTGCCAGCAGCTACCAGCGGGGCGGGGAGACCCAGTACTTC | CASSYQRGGETQYF